These 20 T cell receptor beta chains share one sample of origin, sequenced in a study of blood T cell repertoires in COVID-19. Assay: immunoSEQ multiplex PCR; the TCRdb copy retains only in-frame clones and omits some. Here the sample spans under 75,000 clones, approximately 88% being singletons. Material for sequencing was peripheral blood. The source is a middle-aged man with active COVID-19.

The chain carries TRBV7-2 and TRBJ1-6; 7 bases are shared with TRBD1. The CDR3 is 13 residues long. J lost 9 bases, V lost 4 bases, and 3 bases had no gene match. Germline V gene data show CDR1 as SGHTA and CDR2 as FQGNSA. CDR3 amino acids: CASSWQGGSPLHF. In DNA, the CDR3 is TGTGCCAGCAGCTGGCAGGGGGGTTCACCCCTCCACTTT.

The CDR3: CASSLGPQRNIQYF. DNA for the CDR3: TGTGCCAGCAGCTTGGGGCCCCAGAGGAACATTCAGTACTTC. The gene calls are TRBV5-5 and TRBJ2-4; D remains ambiguous. V was clipped by 0 bases and J by 7 bases, with 11 bases between them. The CDR3 has 14 residues. The germline V gene has CDR1 SGHKS and CDR2 YYEKEE (reference sequence).

The V gene is TRBV19, the J gene TRBJ2-7; no clear D. CDR1 and CDR2 from the germline V gene are LNHDA and SQIVND (reference sequence). Trimming took off 6 bases at V and 0 bases at J, with 15 bases between the two ends. This CDR3 has 15 amino acids. The CDR3: CASRSIHTLSYEQYF. The CDR3 coding sequence is TGTGCCAGTAGGTCAATACATACCCTCTCCTACGAGCAGTACTTC.

The chain uses TRBV3-1 (or the pseudogene TRBV3-2) and TRBJ2-7; 9 bases align to TRBD1. V lost 4 bases, J lost 2 bases, and 3 bases stayed unmatched. The germline gives CDR1 LGHDT, CDR2 YNNKEL (reference sequence). The CDR3 spans 14 residues. The CDR3 protein is CASSPGTGTYEQYF. In DNA form, the CDR3 reads TGTGCCAGCAGCCCCGGGACAGGGACCTACGAGCAGTACTTC.

The rearrangement joins TRBV19 to TRBJ2-3; 7 bases are shared with TRBD1. V lost 3 bases, J lost 2 bases, and 5 bases stayed unmatched. The CDR3 runs to 15 residues. CDR1 is LNHDA, CDR2 SQIVND, per germline (reference sequence). CDR3 DNA sequence: TGTGCCAGTAGTATTCGACAGGGCCTCACAGATACGCAGTATTTT. It specifies CASSIRQGLTDTQYF.

The CDR3 DNA reads TGTGCCAGCCCCCCTCAAAGGAAACAGGTCCTAAACTATGGCTACACCTTC. Its protein product is CASPPQRKQVLNYGYTF. The chain links TRBV21-1 to TRBJ1-2; the table calls TRBD1, which could not be checked here. TRBV21-1 is assigned pseudogene status. The CDR3 runs to 17 residues.

The rearrangement joins TRBV9 to TRBJ2-7, with 8 bases fitting TRBD1. The V segment lost 0 bases and the J segment 4 bases; nucleotides outside the gene matches: 3. The germline V gene encodes CDR1 SGDLS and CDR2 YYNGEE. The CDR3 loop spans 14 amino acids. The CDR3 loop is CASSVGQGLYEQYF. CDR3 DNA sequence: TGTGCCAGCAGCGTAGGACAGGGGCTTTACGAGCAGTACTTC.

This rearrangement joins TRBV20-1 to TRBJ2-3; the D is unclear. From germline, CDR1 is DFQATT and CDR2 SNEGSKA (reference sequence). Trimming shortened V by 7 bases and J by 1 base, and 6 bases separated the two germline ends. The CDR3 loop spans 11 amino acids. The CDR3 here is CSVTGTDTQYF. The CDR3 DNA is TGCAGTGTCACAGGCACAGATACGCAGTATTTT.

The rearrangement uses TRBV3-1 (or the pseudogene TRBV3-2) and TRBJ2-3; D may be TRBD2 (6 bases). Trimming stripped 1 base from V and 8 bases from J, with 13 bases between. The CDR3 is 14 amino acids. Germline assignment: CDR1 LGHDT and CDR2 YNNKEL (reference sequence). CDR3 sequence (DNA): TGTGCCAGCAGCCAAGGACTAGTCCGGGGTACGCAGTATTTT. It codes for CASSQGLVRGTQYF.

The chain is built from TRBV7-2 and TRBJ1-5, with D possibly being TRBD1 (6 bases). The CDR3 covers 14 residues. The germline V gene encodes CDR1 SGHTA and CDR2 FQGNSA. Trimming pared 2 bases from V and 3 bases from J, leaving 8 bases between. This CDR3 reads CASSLTGNNQPQHF. The CDR3 nucleotides are TGTGCCAGCAGCTTAACAGGGAACAATCAGCCCCAGCATTTT.

V usage is TRBV4-1 and J usage is TRBJ2-3; 11 bases line up with TRBD2. The CDR3 loop spans 17 amino acids. Trimming cost V 4 bases and J 4 bases; bases outside gene matches: 10. Germline values: CDR1 MGHRA, CDR2 YSYEKL. CDR3: CASSRTRGSGGADTQYF. In DNA form, the CDR3 reads TGCGCCAGCAGCCGCACCCGGGGTAGCGGGGGGGCAGATACGCAGTATTTT.

The rearrangement uses TRBV11-2 and TRBJ2-2, with 12 bases that match TRBD2. Germline values: CDR1 SGHAT, CDR2 FQNNGV. The CDR3 is 16 amino acids. Trimming at V came to 0 bases and at J to 8 bases, leaving 4 bases not matched to a gene. In nucleotides, the CDR3 is TGTGCCAGCAGCTTAGAGCCCGGGACTAGCGGGGGGGAGCTGTTTTTT. As protein: CASSLEPGTSGGELFF.

The V call is TRBV5-6, the J call TRBJ2-1; 11 bases match TRBD2. J was trimmed by 12 bases and V by 4 bases; bases with no gene match: 15. The CDR3 consists of 16 residues. The V gene's germline CDR1 is SGHDT and CDR2 YYEEEE. DNA of the CDR3: TGTGCCAGCAGCCCTGAGGGTAGCGGGGGGGCCATTGGGCAGTTCTTC. This sequence encodes CASSPEGSGGAIGQFF.

The chain carries TRBV20-1 and TRBJ2-7, with unresolved D. The CDR3 spans 11 residues. The V end was cut by 2 bases, the J end by 5 bases, with 7 bases between. The germline CDR1 and CDR2 sequences are DFQATT and SNEGSKA (reference sequence). CDR3 in amino acids: CSARQDHEQYF. CDR3 bases: TGCAGTGCTAGACAGGATCACGAGCAGTACTTC.

The J gene is TRBJ2-5, the V gene TRBV13; 14 bases agree with TRBD2. The CDR3 has 15 amino acids. The germline gives CDR1 PRHDT, CDR2 FYEKMQ (reference sequence). The ends lost 4 bases at V and 5 bases at J; junction bases unmatched: 3. The CDR3 DNA reads TGTGCCAGCAGCTGGGGACTAGCGGGGGTGGAGACCCAGTACTTC. This translates into CASSWGLAGVETQYF. Full variable domain (outside the CDR3, taken from reference TRBV13 and TRBJ2-5): AAGVIQSPRHLIKEKRETATLKCYPIPRHDTVYWYQQGPGQDPQFLISFYEKMQSDKGSIPDRFSAQQFSDYHSELNMSSLELGDSALYFCASSWGLAGVETQYFGPGTRLLVL.

The chain links TRBV19 to TRBJ2-1, with TRBD2 matching over 8 bases. After removal of 8 bases from V and 8 bases from J, the junction contained 5 bases not matched to a gene. CDR1 and CDR2 (germline): LNHDA, SQIVND (reference sequence). This CDR3 has 12 amino acids. The CDR3 is CASGSGGDEQFF. The CDR3 nucleotides are TGTGCCAGTGGAAGCGGGGGTGATGAGCAGTTCTTC.

The chain couples TRBV6-5 to TRBJ2-5; D gene ambiguous. The germline CDR1 and CDR2 sequences are MNHEY and SVGAGI. The CDR3 sequence is 12 residues long. V was clipped by 5 bases and J by 4 bases, with 8 bases between them. DNA of the CDR3: TGTGCCAGCAGTCTCCCTTCAGAGACCCAGTACTTC. Encoded protein: CASSLPSETQYF.

V gene TRBV11-2 combines with J gene TRBJ2-5, with 8 bases lining up with TRBD2. Germline-derived CDR1 and CDR2 are SGHAT and FQNNGV. The CDR3 contains 16 residues. V gave up 1 base and J gave up 2 bases; unmatched junction bases: 6. The CDR3 loop reads CASSLGIAGKQETQYF. DNA for the CDR3: TGTGCCAGCAGCTTAGGTATAGCGGGGAAGCAAGAGACCCAGTACTTC.

V gene TRBV5-1 combines with J gene TRBJ1-5, with 9 bases fitting TRBD1. CDR1 is SGHRS and CDR2 is YFSETQ in the germline V gene. This CDR3 is 15 amino acids long. J gave up 1 base and V 4 bases, and 3 bases lay outside the gene matches. CDR3 in DNA: TGCGCCAGCAGCCCCGGGACAGGGAGCAATCAGCCCCAGCATTTT. The encoded protein is CASSPGTGSNQPQHF.

The gene calls are TRBV11-2 and TRBJ2-5; D might be TRBD1 (5 bases). Germline V gene data show CDR1 as SGHAT and CDR2 as FQNNGV. V was trimmed by 3 bases and J by 1 base, leaving 6 bases between them. The CDR3 covers 13 residues. The DNA of the CDR3 is TGTGCCAGCAGCTTGACAGTCCAAGAGACCCAGTACTTC. Protein sequence: CASSLTVQETQYF.